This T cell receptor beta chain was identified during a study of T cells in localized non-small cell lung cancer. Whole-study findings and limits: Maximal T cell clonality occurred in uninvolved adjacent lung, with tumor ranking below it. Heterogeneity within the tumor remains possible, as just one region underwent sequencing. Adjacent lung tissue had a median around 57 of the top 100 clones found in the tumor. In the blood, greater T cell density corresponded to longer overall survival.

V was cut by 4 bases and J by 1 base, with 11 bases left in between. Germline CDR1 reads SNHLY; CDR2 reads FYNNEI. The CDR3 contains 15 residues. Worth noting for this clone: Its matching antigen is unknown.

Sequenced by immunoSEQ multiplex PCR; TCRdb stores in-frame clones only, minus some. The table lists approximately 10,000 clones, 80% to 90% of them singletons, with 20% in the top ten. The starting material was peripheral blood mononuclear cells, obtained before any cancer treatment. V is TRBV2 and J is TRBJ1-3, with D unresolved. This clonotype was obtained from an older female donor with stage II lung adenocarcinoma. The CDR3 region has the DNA TGTGCCAGCAGTGGTGTCGGACTATCTGGAAACACCATATATTTT. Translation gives CASSGVGLSGNTIYF.